The entry that follows covers one T cell receptor (beta chain) sequence. Its matching antigen is unknown. The data stem from a study of T-cell memory formation after mild COVID-19. General study findings and limits: For second-wave clones that peaked at day 37, SARS-CoV-2 specificity went unverified.

The CDR3 consists of 15 residues. The V end was cut by 4 bases, the J end by 8 bases, with 17 bases between. Germline V gives CDR1 SEHNR, CDR2 FQNEAQ (reference sequence). TCR alpha and TCR beta cDNA libraries with sample barcodes and UMIs came from 5'RACE using constant-segment primers. TCRdb used MiXCR to reprocess the 5' RACE reads, holding one entry per CDR3 protein. The sample has 250,000 to 350,000 distinct CDR3 sequences, 15% to 20% seen once; the top ten hold 20% to 25%. This sequence joins TRBV7-9 and TRBJ1-4; no reliable D call. The sample taken for sequencing was PBMCs or a T cell subset sorted from them (not recorded which). The receptor was isolated from a young man who had mild COVID-19 (a few samples of this study predate the infection). Cell type and time point are not known. CDR3 in DNA: TGTGCCAGCAGCTCCCGGACGGGTCCTGGGGAAAAACTGTTTTTT. It translates to CASSSRTGPGEKLFF.